This T cell receptor (beta chain) derives from a study of OX40 agonist ivuxolimab in advanced cancers. Study information: At 75% to 90% male, the cohort had a mean age of around 56 years, ranging from about 20 to 80.

CDR1 SEHNR and CDR2 FQNEAQ come from the germline V gene (reference sequence). This CDR3 region has 12 residues. Unmatched junction bases numbered 3, after V lost 4 bases and J lost 6 bases. General study results and limits: More expanded clones were found, on average, in CD8+ than in CD4+ T cells.

Only one count was recorded for this clone. Its target is unknown. This table comes from immunoSEQ multiplex PCR, and its TCRdb copy is limited to in-frame clones, with some not included. The data show 48,000 or so clones, around 94% seen once. The specimen comprised CD4+ or CD8+ T cells sorted from blood, sampled in a trial of the OX40 agonist ivuxolimab. The chain has TRBV7-9 and TRBJ2-7; 7 bases agree with TRBD1. This receptor was obtained from an adult with an advanced solid tumor such as melanoma, head and neck, liver or kidney cancer. CDR3: CASSSTGAEQYF. Written as DNA, the CDR3 is TGTGCCAGCAGCTCCACAGGGGCCGAGCAGTACTTC.